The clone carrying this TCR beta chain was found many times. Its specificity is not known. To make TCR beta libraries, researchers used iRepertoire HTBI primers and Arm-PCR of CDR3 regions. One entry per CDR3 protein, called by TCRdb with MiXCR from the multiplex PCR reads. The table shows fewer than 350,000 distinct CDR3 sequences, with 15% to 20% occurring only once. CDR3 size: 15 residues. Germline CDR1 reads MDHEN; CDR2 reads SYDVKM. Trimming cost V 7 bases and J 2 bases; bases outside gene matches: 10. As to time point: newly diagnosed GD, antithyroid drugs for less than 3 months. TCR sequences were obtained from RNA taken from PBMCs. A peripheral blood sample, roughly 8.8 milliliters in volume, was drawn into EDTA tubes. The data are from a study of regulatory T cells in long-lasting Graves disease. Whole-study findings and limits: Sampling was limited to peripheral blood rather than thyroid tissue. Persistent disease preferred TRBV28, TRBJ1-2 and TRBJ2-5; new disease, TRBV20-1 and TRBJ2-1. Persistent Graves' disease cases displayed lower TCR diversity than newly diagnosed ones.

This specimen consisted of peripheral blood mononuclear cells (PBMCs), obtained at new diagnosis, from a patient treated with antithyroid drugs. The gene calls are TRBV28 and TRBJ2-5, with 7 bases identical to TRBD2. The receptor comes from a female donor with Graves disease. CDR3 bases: TGTGCCAGCAATTCCCTCCAGGGAGGGCAAGAGACCCAGTACTTC. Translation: CASNSLQGGQETQYF.